The 29 T cell receptor beta chains listed next were all sequenced from one sample in a study of OX40 agonist ivuxolimab in advanced cancers. Repertoires were generated with immunoSEQ multiplex PCR, while TCRdb's copy carries only in-frame clones and drops some. The sample records some 11,000 clones, about 77% being singletons. The source material was CD4+ or CD8+ T cells sorted from blood, sampled in a trial of the OX40 agonist ivuxolimab. These receptors were obtained from an adult with an advanced solid tumor such as melanoma, head and neck, liver or kidney cancer.

The rearrangement links TRBV5-5 to TRBJ2-2, with D unclear. There are 13 residues in the CDR3. The V end lost 5 bases, the J end lost 7 bases, and 12 bases lay between the germline ends. CDR1 SGHKS and CDR2 YYEKEE come from the germline V gene (reference sequence). The CDR3 DNA is TGTGCCAGCAGTCCCCCTGCGGTCGGGGAGCTGTTTTTT. Translated: CASSPPAVGELFF.

The chain has TRBV4-3 and TRBJ2-1; tentative D call: TRBD2 (7 bases). The CDR3 contains 17 residues. Germline V gives CDR1 LGHNA, CDR2 YSLEER. V shed 0 bases and J shed 8 bases, with 20 bases lying between them. The CDR3 is CASSQDQRRGGPDEQFF. For the CDR3, the DNA is TGCGCCAGCAGCCAAGACCAGAGGAGGGGGGGCCCGGATGAGCAGTTCTTC.

The CDR3 nucleotides read TGTGCCAGCAGTGACCCAGGGGTTGAAGCTTTCTTT. Its protein product is CASSDPGVEAFF. The chain recombines TRBV25-1 with TRBJ1-1; perhaps TRBD1 as D (6 bases). The V and J ends lost 3 bases and 7 bases respectively, with 9 bases between them. Germline lookup yields CDR1 MGHDK and CDR2 SYGVNS. The CDR3 runs to 12 residues.

Only a few counts were recorded for this clone. The chain has TRBV19 and TRBJ1-1; no reliable D call. Trimming stripped 3 bases from V and 5 bases from J, with 10 bases between. There are 13 residues in the CDR3. Germline-derived CDR1 and CDR2 are LNHDA and SQIVND (reference sequence). The CDR3 loop is CASSMGWGTEAFF. In nucleotides, the CDR3 is TGTGCCAGTAGTATGGGCTGGGGAACTGAAGCTTTCTTT.

For this clone: The junction departs from germline at one end; a sequencing error may be responsible. The rearrangement uses TRBV5-4 and TRBJ1-2; 8 bases align to TRBD1. Germline V gene data show CDR1 as SGHNT and CDR2 as YYREEE (reference sequence). The CDR3 has 14 residues. The CDR3 DNA reads TGTGCCAGCAGCTTTATTGGACAGGGTGGTGGCCACACCTTC. As protein: CASSFIGQGGGHTF.

This chain links TRBV9 with TRBJ2-2; D might be TRBD1 (5 bases). From germline, CDR1 is SGDLS and CDR2 YYNGEE. This CDR3 comprises 11 residues. Between the trimmed V and J ends, which lost 7 bases and 6 bases, there was a span of 7 bases. The CDR3 sequence: CASAGPGELFF. The CDR3 bases are TGTGCCAGCGCAGGGCCCGGGGAGCTGTTTTTT.

This clone has only a few counts. This sequence joins TRBV7-6 and TRBJ2-7; D gene ambiguous. Germline-derived CDR1 and CDR2 are SGHVS and FNYEAQ. V lost 1 base and J lost 5, with 15 bases in between. The CDR3 has 15 residues. CDR3 in DNA: TGTGCCAGCAGCTTAGACACCTCGTCCACCGACGAGCAGTACTTC. It codes for CASSLDTSSTDEQYF.

The sample holds a few counts of this clone. V and J are TRBV7-9 and TRBJ1-1, with D possibly TRBD1 on 5 matching bases. The CDR3 extends over 16 amino acids. Germline CDR1 and CDR2: SEHNR and FQNEAQ (reference sequence). The V and J ends lost 5 bases and 5 bases respectively, with 21 bases between them. CDR3 sequence (DNA): TGTGCCAGCAGCCCAATCCACACGACGGAGGGGACTGAAGCTTTCTTT. Translating it yields CASSPIHTTEGTEAFF.

This chain connects TRBV4-1 to TRBJ1-1, with 7 bases aligning to TRBD1. Germline values: CDR1 MGHRA, CDR2 YSYEKL. Losses at the gene ends were 0 bases for V and 6 bases for J; bases not matched to a gene: 13. This CDR3 has 17 residues. For the CDR3, the DNA is TGCGCCAGCAGCCAAGATCCTGGGCAGGGGGTTCGAGCTGAAGCTTTCTTT. Translated, it gives CASSQDPGQGVRAEAFF.

The rearrangement uses TRBV28 and TRBJ2-6; 7 nucleotides line up with TRBD1. Germline assignment: CDR1 MDHEN and CDR2 SYDVKM. V lost 6 bases, J lost 0 bases, and 5 bases stayed unmatched. The CDR3 loop spans 16 amino acids. DNA of the CDR3: TGTGCCAGCAGCCTGGACAGGAGCTCTGGGGCCAACGTCCTGACTTTC. Protein product: CASSLDRSSGANVLTF.

The gene calls are TRBV7-6 and TRBJ2-5; D is ambiguous. The CDR3 consists of 14 residues. The V and J ends lost 0 bases and 5 bases respectively, with 10 bases between them. From germline, CDR1 is SGHVS and CDR2 FNYEAQ. Here the CDR3 DNA reads TGTGCCAGCAGCTTAGCGCTTGCCTTCGAGACCCAGTACTTC. Translated: CASSLALAFETQYF.

The J gene is TRBJ2-1, the V gene TRBV6-6, with D hard to call. CDR3 size: 16 residues. The V end lost 6 bases, the J end lost 7 bases, and 22 bases lay between the germline ends. Per germline, CDR1 MNHNY and CDR2 SVGAGI (reference sequence). CDR3 in DNA: TGTGCCAGCAGCGTCCAGAGACTCCAGCTACAGAATGAGCAGTTCTTC. Its protein product is CASSVQRLQLQNEQFF.

V gene TRBV2 combines with J gene TRBJ1-2, with a tentative D call TRBD1 (5 bases). CDR3 length equals 12 residues. Germline loops: CDR1 SNHLY, CDR2 FYNNEI. V was clipped by 6 bases and J by 4 bases, with 9 bases between them. This CDR3 reads CASRGQIYGYTF. The CDR3 region has the DNA TGTGCCAGCAGGGGGCAGATCTATGGCTACACCTTC.

In this sample, this clone turned up a few times. V is TRBV10-3 and J is TRBJ2-7, with TRBD2 identical over 11 bases. This CDR3 is 12 amino acids long. J gave up 3 bases and V 9 bases, and 1 base lay outside the gene matches. Germline-derived CDR1 and CDR2 are ENHRY and SYGVKD. DNA for the CDR3: TGTGCCATTAGCGGGAGGGACTACGAGCAGTACTTC. Residues: CAISGRDYEQYF.

The gene calls are TRBV30 and TRBJ2-1, with D unresolved. Looked up from germline, CDR1 is GTSNPN and CDR2 is SVGIG (reference sequence). V lost 0 bases, J lost 3 bases, and 6 bases lay in between. CDR3 length equals 13 residues. Here the CDR3 reads CAWSVSDYNEQFF. CDR3 bases: TGTGCCTGGAGTGTTTCAGACTACAATGAGCAGTTCTTC.

The chain combines TRBV14 with TRBJ2-5; maybe TRBD1 (6 bases). Per the germline V gene, CDR1 is SGHDN and CDR2 is FVKESK. Trimming removed 6 bases from V and 5 bases from J, with 19 bases in between. The CDR3 has 15 amino acids. Here the CDR3 DNA reads TGTGCCAGCAGTCCCAGGGTTGGGGGCCGGGAGACCCAGTACTTC. Protein product: CASSPRVGGRETQYF.

This clone was detected a few times. This chain uses TRBV28 with TRBJ2-3, with 10 bases fitting TRBD2. This CDR3 contains 15 residues. Looked up from germline, CDR1 is MDHEN and CDR2 is SYDVKM. V shed 8 bases and J 4 bases; nucleotides not matched to a gene: 9. CDR3 sequence: CASWGLAGVADTQYF. CDR3 nucleotides: TGTGCCAGCTGGGGGCTAGCGGGAGTTGCAGATACGCAGTATTTT.

This clone occurred a few times. The chain is built from TRBV7-6 and TRBJ2-3; TRBD1 matches at 9 bases. Germline CDR1 SGHVS, CDR2 FNYEAQ. The CDR3 is 15 amino acids. Trimming cost V 3 bases and J 6 bases; bases outside gene matches: 7. CDR3 bases: TGTGCCAGCAGCTTCAGGGACAGGGAGTACGATACGCAGTATTTT. It is translated as CASSFRDREYDTQYF.

The V gene is TRBV4-3, the J gene TRBJ2-1, with 11 bases lining up with TRBD2. The V segment lost 1 base and the J segment 11 bases; nucleotides outside the gene matches: 7. Germline V gives CDR1 LGHNA, CDR2 YSLEER. CDR3 length equals 15 residues. CDR3 nucleotides: TGCGCCAGCAGCCAAGCCCCGACTAGCGGGGAAAAGCAGTTCTTC. It specifies CASSQAPTSGEKQFF.

This clone has only a few counts. This sequence joins TRBV7-6 and TRBJ2-3; 7 bases fit TRBD2. CDR1 and CDR2 from the germline V gene are SGHVS and FNYEAQ. V was clipped by 1 base and J by 9 bases; unmatched bases: 4. The CDR3 consists of 13 residues. CDR3 protein: CASSLEEGGTQYF. The DNA of the CDR3 is TGTGCCAGCAGCTTAGAGGAGGGAGGGACGCAGTATTTT.

The genes are TRBV7-8 and TRBJ2-1, with TRBD2 identical over 7 bases. The CDR3 sequence is 18 residues long. Germline V gene lookup returns CDR1 SGHVS and CDR2 FQNEAQ. Trimming took 4 bases from V and 7 from J; bases not matched to a gene: 19. For the CDR3, the DNA is TGTGCCAGCAGCTCCCACAGCCGAGCGGGATCCCCCGGGAATGAGCAGTTCTTC. It specifies CASSSHSRAGSPGNEQFF.

The gene calls are TRBV28 and TRBJ2-5, with a possible D match to TRBD1 (6 bases). Germline CDR1 is MDHEN and CDR2 is SYDVKM. The CDR3 is 15 residues long. Trimming took off 0 bases at V and 4 bases at J, with 12 bases between the two ends. The CDR3 reads CASSLWDSEGETQYF. The DNA of the CDR3 is TGTGCCAGCAGTTTATGGGACAGTGAGGGAGAGACCCAGTACTTC.

The V and J genes are TRBV30 and TRBJ1-3; D is possibly TRBD1 (5 bases). Trimming removed 2 bases from V and 3 bases from J, with 14 bases in between. The CDR3 is 15 residues long. CDR1 GTSNPN and CDR2 SVGIG come from the germline V gene (reference sequence). The CDR3 nucleotides are TGTGCCTGGAGTCTAACGGGGGGTATTGGAAACACCATATATTTT. This codes for CAWSLTGGIGNTIYF.

The chain recombines TRBV4-3 with TRBJ1-2, with 7 nucleotides matching TRBD1. The CDR3 sequence is 16 residues long. Germline loops: CDR1 LGHNA, CDR2 YSLEER. V lost 2 bases, J lost 7 bases, and 13 bases stayed unmatched. DNA of the CDR3: TGCGCCAGCAGCCAAACAAGGACAGGCAGAGATGCTGGCTACACCTTC. Its protein is CASSQTRTGRDAGYTF.

The rearrangement joins TRBV11-1 to TRBJ2-5; 8 nucleotides agree with TRBD2. Germline V gene lookup returns CDR1 SGHAT and CDR2 FQDESV (reference sequence). The CDR3 is 15 residues long. J lost 5 bases, V lost 1 base, and 6 bases had no gene match. CDR3 nucleotides: TGTGCCAGCAGCTTAGTGAGCGGGGGAGGTGAGACCCAGTACTTC. Its translation: CASSLVSGGGETQYF.

The J gene is TRBJ1-2, the V gene TRBV15, with D possibly being TRBD1 (5 bases). The V gene lost 3 bases and the J gene lost 14 bases, with 16 bases spanning the gap. This CDR3 is built from 12 residues. Germline lookup yields CDR1 LNHNV and CDR2 YYDKDF (reference sequence). CDR3 loop: CATSSGTGGATF. In DNA, the CDR3 is TGTGCCACCAGCAGTGGGACGGGAGGGGCTACCTTC.

The gene calls are TRBV4-3 and TRBJ1-5, with 7 bases lining up with TRBD1. Germline loops: CDR1 LGHNA, CDR2 YSLEER. CDR3 length: 14 residues. V shed 3 bases, J shed 6 bases, and the junction held 5 bases outside the gene matches. CDR3 protein: CASSQTGTGQPQHF. CDR3 sequence (DNA): TGCGCCAGCAGCCAGACAGGGACGGGTCAGCCCCAGCATTTT.

The chain has TRBV10-2 and TRBJ2-2; D remains unclear. The CDR3 consists of 17 residues. Trimming stripped 2 bases from V and 0 bases from J, with 13 bases between. Germline V lookup: CDR1 WSHSY, CDR2 SAAADI. The CDR3 DNA reads as TGCGCCAGCAGTGAGAGTATTGCTAAAGCGAACACCGGGGAGCTGTTTTTT. It is translated as CASSESIAKANTGELFF.

Only a few counts were recorded for this clone. The gene calls are TRBV6-5 and TRBJ2-3; D may be TRBD1 or TRBD2 (5 bases each). V lost 0 bases to trimming and J lost 0 bases, with 10 bases between them. The germline V gene encodes CDR1 MNHEY and CDR2 SVGAGI. The CDR3 loop spans 16 amino acids. This CDR3 reads CASSYSPWGSTDTQYF. The CDR3 DNA sequence: TGTGCCAGCAGTTACTCCCCTTGGGGGAGCACAGATACGCAGTATTTT.